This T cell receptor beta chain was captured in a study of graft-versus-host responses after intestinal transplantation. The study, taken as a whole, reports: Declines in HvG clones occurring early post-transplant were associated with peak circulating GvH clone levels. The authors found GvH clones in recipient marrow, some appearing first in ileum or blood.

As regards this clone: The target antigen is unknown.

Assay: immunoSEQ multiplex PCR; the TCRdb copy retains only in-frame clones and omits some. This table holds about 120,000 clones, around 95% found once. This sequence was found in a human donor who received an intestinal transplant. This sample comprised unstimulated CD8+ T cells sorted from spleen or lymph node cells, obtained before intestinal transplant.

The CDR3 protein is CASSPSGEEQYF. Here the CDR3 DNA reads TGTGCCAGCAGTCCGTCCGGGGAGGAGCAGTACTTC. The chain carries TRBV28 and TRBJ2-7, with D maybe TRBD2 (5 bases). The CDR3 consists of 12 residues. CDR1 is MDHEN, CDR2 SYDVKM, per germline. Deletions cut 5 bases from V and 7 bases from J, with 12 bases between.